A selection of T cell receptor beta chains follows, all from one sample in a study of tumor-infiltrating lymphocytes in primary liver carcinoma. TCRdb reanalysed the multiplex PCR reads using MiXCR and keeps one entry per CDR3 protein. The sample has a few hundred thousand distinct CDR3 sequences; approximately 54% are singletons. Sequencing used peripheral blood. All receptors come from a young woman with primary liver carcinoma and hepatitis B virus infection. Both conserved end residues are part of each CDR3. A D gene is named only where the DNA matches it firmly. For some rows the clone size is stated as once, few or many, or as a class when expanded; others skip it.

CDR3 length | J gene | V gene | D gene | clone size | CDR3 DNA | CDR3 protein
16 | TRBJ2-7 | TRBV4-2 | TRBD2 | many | TGTGCCAGCAGCCAAGATTTATCGGGAGGGCCGTACGAGCAGTACTTC | CASSQDLSGGPYEQYF
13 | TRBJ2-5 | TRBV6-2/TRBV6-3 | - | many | TGTGCCAGCAGTCCTAAAAATTTTGGGACCCAGTACTTC | CASSPKNFGTQYF
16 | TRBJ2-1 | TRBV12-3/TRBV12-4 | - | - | TGTGCCAGCAGTCGCCATGGGGGGGCCGCGGCCGGTGAGCAGTTCTTC | CASSRHGGAAAGEQFF
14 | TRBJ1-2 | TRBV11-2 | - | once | TGTGCCAACAGCCAGGGGATGTTGGACTATGGCTACACCTTC | CANSQGMLDYGYTF
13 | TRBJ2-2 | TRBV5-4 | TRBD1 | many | TGTGCCAGCAGCACCGGGACAGACGGGGAGCTGTTTTTT | CASSTGTDGELFF
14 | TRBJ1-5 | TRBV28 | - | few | TGTACCAGCAGTTTAGGAGGGGGACATCAGCCCCAGCATTTT | CTSSLGGGHQPQHF
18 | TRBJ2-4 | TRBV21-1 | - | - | TGTGCCAGCAGCTTCGGGACTAGCGGGAGTCAGGCCAAAAACATTCAGTACTTC | CASSFGTSGSQAKNIQYF
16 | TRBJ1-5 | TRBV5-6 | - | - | TGTGCCAGCAGGTGGTACAGGGCATATAGCAATCAGCCCCAGCATTTT | CASRWYRAYSNQPQHF
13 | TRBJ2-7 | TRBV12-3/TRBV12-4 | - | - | TGTGCCGGCAGTTTCTTAGGAACCTACGAGCAGTACTTC | CAGSFLGTYEQYF
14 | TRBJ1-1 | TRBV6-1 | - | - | TGTGCCAGCAGCTCCCCGGGGTCGTATACTGAAGCTTTCTTT | CASSSPGSYTEAFF
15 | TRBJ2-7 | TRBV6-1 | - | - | TGTGCCAGCAGTGGTGGGACGGCTAGCTCCTACGAGCAGTGCTTC | CASSGGTASSYEQCF
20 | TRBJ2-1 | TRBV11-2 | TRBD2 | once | TGTGTCGGCAGCCCCCAGGGATTAGCGGGAGAGGGACACTCCTACAATGAGCAGTTCTTC | CVGSPQGLAGEGHSYNEQFF
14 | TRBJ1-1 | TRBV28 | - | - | TGTGCCAGCTCCAGGTCTCACCGGGGCACTGAAGCTTTCTTT | CASSRSHRGTEAFF
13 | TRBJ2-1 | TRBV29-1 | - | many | TGCAGCGTAACCACATGGGGACCCCATGAGCAGTTCTTC | CSVTTWGPHEQFF
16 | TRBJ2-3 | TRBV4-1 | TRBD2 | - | TGCGCCAGCAGCCAGGGAAGGACTAGCGGGTGGGATACGCAGTATTTT | CASSQGRTSGWDTQYF
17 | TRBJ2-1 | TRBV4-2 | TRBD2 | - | TGCGCCAACAGCCAAGATCGGGTTAGCGGGAGGGCCAATGAGCAGTTCTTC | CANSQDRVSGRANEQFF
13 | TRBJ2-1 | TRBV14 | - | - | TGTGCCAGCAGCCGATCCCATCTCACTGAGCAGTTCTTC | CASSRSHLTEQFF
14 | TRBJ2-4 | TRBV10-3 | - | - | TGTGCCATCAGTGAGGGGGGAAGCAAAAACATTCAGTGCTTC | CAISEGGSKNIQCF
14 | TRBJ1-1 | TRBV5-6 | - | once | TGTACCAGCAGCCTGGAAGGTTTCGACACTGAAGCTTTCTTT | CTSSLEGFDTEAFF
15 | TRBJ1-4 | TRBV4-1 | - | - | TGCGCCAGCAGCCTAGATCCCACCTCGGGGGAAAAACTGTTTTTT | CASSLDPTSGEKLFF
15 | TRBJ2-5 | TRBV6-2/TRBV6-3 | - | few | TGTGCCAGCAGTTACCATACGTACTCCCAAGAGACCCAGTACTTC | CASSYHTYSQETQYF
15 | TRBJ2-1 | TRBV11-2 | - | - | TGTACCAGCAGCCCACACGGCGGCCTACCAAATGAGCAGTTCTTC | CTSSPHGGLPNEQFF
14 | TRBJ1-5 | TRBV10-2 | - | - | TGCGCCAGCAGTACCGGGACTACGGGGCGGCCCCAGCATTTT | CASSTGTTGRPQHF
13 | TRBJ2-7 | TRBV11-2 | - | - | TGTGCCAGCAGCTATACGGTACCCCATGAGCAGTACTTC | CASSYTVPHEQYF
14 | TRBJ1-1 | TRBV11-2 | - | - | TGTGCCAGCAGTTTTGCAGGGGTTTACACGGAAGCTTTCTTT | CASSFAGVYTEAFF
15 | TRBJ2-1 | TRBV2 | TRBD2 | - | TGTGCCAGCAGCCCGGGACTAGCGGGAAGCAATGGGCAGTTCTTC | CASSPGLAGSNGQFF
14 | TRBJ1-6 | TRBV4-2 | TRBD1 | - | TGTGCCAGCAGCCAGGGACAGGGAAATTCACCCCTCCACTTT | CASSQGQGNSPLHF
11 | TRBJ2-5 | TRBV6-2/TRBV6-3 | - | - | TGTGCCAGCAGCCTACATGAAACCCAGTACTTC | CASSLHETQYF
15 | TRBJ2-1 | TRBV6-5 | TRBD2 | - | TGTGCCAGCACTTGGACTAGAGCGTCCTACAATGAGCAGTCCTTC | CASTWTRASYNEQSF
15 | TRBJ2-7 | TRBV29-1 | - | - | TGCAGCGTTGAACTTCTAGCGAGAGACTCCTACGAGCAGTACTTC | CSVELLARDSYEQYF
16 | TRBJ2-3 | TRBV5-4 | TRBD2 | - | TGTGCCAGCAGCGCTGGACTAGCGGGAGAAATCAATACGCAGTATTTT | CASSAGLAGEINTQYF
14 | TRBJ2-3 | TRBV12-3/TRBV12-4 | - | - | TGTGCCAGCAGTTTTTCAGGGAGCTGTCAGCCCCAGTATTTT | CASSFSGSCQPQYF
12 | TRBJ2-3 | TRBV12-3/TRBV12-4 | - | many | TGTGCCAGCCTGGAGACAGCCTCGACGCTGTATTTT | CASLETASTLYF
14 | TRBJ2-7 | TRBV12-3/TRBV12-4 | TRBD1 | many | TGTGCCAGCAGCTCCGGGACAGGGGGCCTCGAGCAGTACTTC | CASSSGTGGLEQYF
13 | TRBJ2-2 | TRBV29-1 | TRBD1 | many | TGCAGCGTTGAAAGGCAGGGGGACGGGGAGCTGTTTTTT | CSVERQGDGELFF
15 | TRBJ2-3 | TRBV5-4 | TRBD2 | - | TGTGCCAGCAGCTTAACGGGAGGCCCGCCGCGTACGCAGTATTTT | CASSLTGGPPRTQYF
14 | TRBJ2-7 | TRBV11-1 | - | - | TGTGCCTGCAGCCCCCACAACGGACTTTACGAGCAGTACTTC | CACSPHNGLYEQYF
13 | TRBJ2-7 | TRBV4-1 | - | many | TGCGCCAGCAGCCAAGATGCAGGGAACGAGCAGTACTTC | CASSQDAGNEQYF
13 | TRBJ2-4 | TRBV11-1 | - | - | TGTGCCAGCAGCTTATCAGGGGCCAACATTCAGTACTTC | CASSLSGANIQYF
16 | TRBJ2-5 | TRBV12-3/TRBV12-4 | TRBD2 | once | TGTGCCAGCAGCGCCAGGACTAGTGGGAGACGAGAGACCCAGTACTTC | CASSARTSGRRETQYF
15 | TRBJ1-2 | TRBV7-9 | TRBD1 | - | TGTGCCGGAGAAGCGGGGACAGTGGGCGCCGGTGGCTACACCTTC | CAGEAGTVGAGGYTF
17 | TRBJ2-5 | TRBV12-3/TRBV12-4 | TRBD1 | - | TGTGCCAGCAGCTGGCGAACCCCGGGACAGGGAGAAGAGACCCAGTACTTC | CASSWRTPGQGEETQYF